This note documents a single TCR beta chain sequence. Its antigen remains unknown. This sample's RNA came from whole unsorted tissue. Newly diagnosed lung cancer patients had thoracic surgery in China, August–late 2014, without prior chemotherapy. The library came from three nested PCR rounds adapted from ARM-PCR protocols. One entry per CDR3 protein, called by TCRdb with MiXCR from the multiplex PCR reads. The data contain under 150,000 distinct CDR3 sequences, around 67% of them singletons. This specimen comes from a study of tumor and adjacent non-tumor tissue in lung cancer. Study in general: The cohort had approximately 13 adenocarcinoma, 2 squamous cell and 1 small cell patients. Aged about 31 to 85 years, patients included nine to eleven men and roughly five women with stage I to III disease.

Germline CDR1 reads MNHEY; CDR2 reads SVGEGT. V was trimmed by 6 bases and J by 4 bases, leaving 13 bases between them. This CDR3 has 14 amino acids. Notes on the study in general: Normal lung showed higher cumulative top 100 clone frequency than tumor.

Sequencing was done on a sample of lung tumor tissue. This chain connects TRBV6-2 or TRBV6-3 to TRBJ2-1; D uncertain. The sequence was collected from a man between 60 and 70 years old with small cell lung cancer. CDR3 sequence (DNA): TGTGCCAGCAGCCCCGACTCCTCTTACAATGAGCAGTTCTTC. It is translated as CASSPDSSYNEQFF.